Below, 5 T cell receptor beta chains from the same sample are listed, as sequenced in a study of cytomegalovirus exposure and HLA in healthy donors. The PCR employed 60 Vbeta primers together with 13 Jbeta primers. Assay used: immunoSEQ multiplex PCR; TCRdb lists only in-frame clones, some missing. The profile shows just over 150,000 clones, roughly 81% of them singletons. The sequenced sample was PBMCs. Source of these receptors: a man younger than 30 in good health and CMV-seropositive.

The V call is TRBV27, the J call TRBJ1-1; a possible D gene is TRBD1 (5 bases). In germline, CDR1 is MNHEY, CDR2 SMNVEV (reference sequence). The CDR3 runs to 14 residues. V was clipped by 7 bases and J by 1 base, with 13 bases between them. The CDR3 is CASIPQTGNTEAFF. The CDR3 bases are TGTGCCAGCATCCCCCAAACAGGGAACACTGAAGCTTTCTTT.

This clone appeared once. The CDR3 is CASSINSPGEQYF. The CDR3 DNA reads TGTGCCAGTAGTATTAACAGCCCTGGGGAGCAGTACTTC. This chain links TRBV19 with TRBJ2-7; D remains unclear. The CDR3 covers 13 residues. The germline V gene has CDR1 LNHDA and CDR2 SQIVND (reference sequence). V was trimmed by 3 bases and J by 7 bases, leaving 13 bases between them. Based on the CDR3 plus reference TRBV19 and TRBJ2-7, the full variable domain is DGGITQSPKYLFRKEGQNVTLSCEQNLNHDAMYWYRQDPGQGLRLIYYSQIVNDFQKGDIAEGYSVSREKKESFPLTVTSAQKNPTAFYLCASSINSPGEQYFGPGTRLTVT.

The rearrangement joins TRBV5-1 to TRBJ1-5, with unresolved D. The germline V and J ends were trimmed by 5 bases and 5 bases, with 11 bases remaining between them. This CDR3 is 13 amino acids long. In germline, CDR1 is SGHRS, CDR2 YFSETQ. CDR3 in amino acids: CASSVDEDQPQHF. For the CDR3, the DNA is TGCGCCAGCAGTGTAGACGAGGATCAGCCCCAGCATTTT.

The genes are TRBV6-1 and TRBJ1-6; no definite D call. The germline CDR1 and CDR2 sequences are MNHNS and SASEGT. This CDR3 is built from 13 residues. Trimming removed 1 base at V and 8 bases at J, with 6 bases between. As DNA, the CDR3 is TGTGCCAGCAGTGAAGGCGATTATTCACCCCTCCACTTT. It codes for CASSEGDYSPLHF.

This chain joins TRBV19 and TRBJ2-2; 7 bases line up with TRBD1. Trimming removed 6 bases from V and 6 bases from J; junction bases left unmatched: 10. There are 15 residues in the CDR3. Germline values: CDR1 LNHDA, CDR2 SQIVND (reference sequence). This CDR3 reads CASSRGQYVAGELFF. The CDR3 nucleotides read TGTGCCAGTAGCCGGGGACAGTATGTTGCCGGGGAGCTGTTTTTT.